This TCR beta chain was retrieved from a study of blood T cell repertoires in COVID-19. Study context: Sources were T cells, B-cell-depleted T cells, or PBMCs; the material itself was cDNA or gDNA.

TCRdb's table, derived via immunoSEQ multiplex PCR, lists solely in-frame clones and lacks some. Altogether around 140,000 clones are present, about 81% being singletons, with the ten largest covering roughly a sixth. The clonotype was recovered from a woman of 80 years or more with acute or convalescent COVID-19. The sequencing input was peripheral blood.

CDR3 bases: TGTGCCACCGGCCGGGGGTCCTCCTACGAGCAGTACTTC. This gives the protein CATGRGSSYEQYF. The rearrangement links TRBV12-3 or TRBV12-4 to TRBJ2-7, with D perhaps matching TRBD2 (6 bases). V was clipped by 10 bases and J by 0 bases, with 13 bases between them. The length of the CDR3 is 13 residues.